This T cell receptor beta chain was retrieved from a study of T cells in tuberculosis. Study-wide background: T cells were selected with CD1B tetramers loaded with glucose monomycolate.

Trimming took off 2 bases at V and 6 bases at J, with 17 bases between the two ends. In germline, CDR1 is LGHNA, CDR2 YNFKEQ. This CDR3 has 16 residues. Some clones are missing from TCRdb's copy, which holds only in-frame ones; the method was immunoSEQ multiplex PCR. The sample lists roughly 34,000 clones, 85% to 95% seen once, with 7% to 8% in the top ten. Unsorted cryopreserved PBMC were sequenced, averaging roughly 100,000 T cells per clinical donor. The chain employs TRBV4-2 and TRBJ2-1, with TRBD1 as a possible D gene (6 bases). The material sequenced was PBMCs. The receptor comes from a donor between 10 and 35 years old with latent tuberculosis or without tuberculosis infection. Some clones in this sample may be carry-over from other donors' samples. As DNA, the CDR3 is TGTGCCAGCAGCCAACTCCCACAGGGCATCGTCAATGAGCAGTTCTTC. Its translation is CASSQLPQGIVNEQFF.